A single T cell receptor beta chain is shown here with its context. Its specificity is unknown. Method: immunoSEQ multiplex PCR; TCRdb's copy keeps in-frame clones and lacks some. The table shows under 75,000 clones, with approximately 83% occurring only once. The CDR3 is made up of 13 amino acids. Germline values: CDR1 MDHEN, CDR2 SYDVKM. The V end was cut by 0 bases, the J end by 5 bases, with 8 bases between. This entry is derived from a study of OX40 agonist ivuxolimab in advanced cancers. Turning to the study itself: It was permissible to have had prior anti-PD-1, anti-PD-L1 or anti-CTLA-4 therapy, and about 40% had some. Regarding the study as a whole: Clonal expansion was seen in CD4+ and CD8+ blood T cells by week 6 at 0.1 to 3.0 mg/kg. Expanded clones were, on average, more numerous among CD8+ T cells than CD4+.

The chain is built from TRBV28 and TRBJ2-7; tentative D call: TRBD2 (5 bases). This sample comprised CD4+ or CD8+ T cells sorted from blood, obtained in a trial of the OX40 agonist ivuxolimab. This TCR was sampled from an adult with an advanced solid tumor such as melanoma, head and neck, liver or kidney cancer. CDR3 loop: CASSLWGSNEQYF. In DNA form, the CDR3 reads TGTGCCAGCAGTTTATGGGGGAGTAACGAGCAGTACTTC.